What follows is one T cell receptor (beta chain) and its context. The entry originates in a study of blood T cell repertoires in COVID-19. At the level of the study: Acute and convalescent COVID-19 samples came from the United States, Italy and Spain. Sample material is recorded as cDNA or gDNA derived from T cells, B-cell-depleted T cells, or PBMCs.

Some clones are missing from TCRdb's copy, which holds only in-frame ones; the method was immunoSEQ multiplex PCR. The sample consists of 80,000 or so clones, roughly 91% of them appearing once. The clonotype originates from a woman aged 45 to 65 in a cohort sampled during active COVID-19. The sequenced sample was peripheral blood.

DNA for the CDR3: TGTGCCTGGAGTGTACGTAAGGGCAGGGGGGTTTCACCCCTCCACTTT. Translating gives CAWSVRKGRGVSPLHF. This rearrangement joins TRBV30 to TRBJ1-6; 7 bases line up with TRBD1. The CDR3 is 16 amino acids. The V segment lost 0 bases and the J segment 9 bases; nucleotides outside the gene matches: 11. Per germline, CDR1 GTSNPN and CDR2 SVGIG (reference sequence). Combining the CDR3 with reference TRBV30 and TRBJ1-6 gives the whole variable domain SQTIHQWPATLVQPVGSPLSLECTVEGTSNPNLYWYRQAAGRGLQLLFYSVGIGQISSEVPQNLSASRPQDRQFILSSKKLLLSDSGFYLCAWSVRKGRGVSPLHFGNGTRLTVT.